These 29 T cell receptor beta chains share one sample of origin, sequenced in a study of T cells in Graves' hyperthyroidism and ophthalmopathy. From RNA transcripts, TCR beta CDR3 regions were amplified. RT-PCR in the first round (using the HTBI primer set) targeted the TCR CDR3. TCRdb fed the multiplex PCR reads into MiXCR, producing one record per CDR3 protein. Altogether around 340,000 distinct CDR3 sequences are present, 21% being singletons, with the ten largest covering around half. Source material: blood. The receptors derive from a woman between 45 and 60 years old with Graves' hyperthyroidism.

This clonotype appeared many times. The V gene is TRBV12-3 or TRBV12-4, the J gene TRBJ2-2; no clear D gene. Trimming removed 3 bases from V and 0 bases from J, with 8 bases in between. This CDR3 comprises 15 residues. The CDR3 nucleotides are TGTGCCAGCAGTTTTAGTACAACGAACACCGGGGAGCTGTTTTTT. It yields the protein CASSFSTTNTGELFF.

About this clonotype: Compared with germline, one end of the junction differs, possibly owing to a read error. The chain carries TRBV27 and TRBJ2-3; 9 positions agree with TRBD2. Germline V gene sequence: CDR1 MNHEY, CDR2 SMNVEV (reference sequence). This CDR3 contains 16 residues. In nucleotides, the CDR3 is TGTGCCAGCAGGTCCCTAGCGGGATGGCACACAGATACGCGGTATTTT. It specifies CASRSLAGWHTDTRYF.

This clonotype was seen at least ten times. The V gene is TRBV30, the J gene TRBJ1-1; D remains ambiguous. The CDR3 totals 13 residues. V lost 0 bases and J lost 4, with 9 bases in between. The germline CDR1 and CDR2 sequences are GTSNPN and SVGIG (reference sequence). The CDR3 here is CAWSVLGFTEAFF. In DNA, the CDR3 is TGTGCCTGGAGTGTACTAGGGTTCACTGAAGCTTTCTTT. Combining the CDR3 with reference TRBV30 and TRBJ1-1 gives the whole variable domain SQTIHQWPATLVQPVGSPLSLECTVEGTSNPNLYWYRQAAGRGLQLLFYSVGIGQISSEVPQNLSASRPQDRQFILSSKKLLLSDSGFYLCAWSVLGFTEAFFGQGTRLTVV.

This clonotype showed up many times. The J gene is TRBJ2-1, the V gene TRBV30, with unresolved D. The CDR3 loop spans 12 amino acids. V lost 1 base, J lost 4 bases, and 5 bases lay in between. CDR1 and CDR2 from the germline V gene are GTSNPN and SVGIG (reference sequence). The CDR3 is CAWSGPYNEQFF. In DNA form, the CDR3 reads TGTGCCTGGAGTGGCCCGTACAATGAGCAGTTCTTC. The full variable domain, with the rest looked up from reference TRBV30 and TRBJ2-1, is SQTIHQWPATLVQPVGSPLSLECTVEGTSNPNLYWYRQAAGRGLQLLFYSVGIGQISSEVPQNLSASRPQDRQFILSSKKLLLSDSGFYLCAWSGPYNEQFFGPGTRLTVL.

The V gene is TRBV6-1, the J gene TRBJ2-5; the D gene is possibly TRBD2 (5 bases). Germline V gene lookup returns CDR1 MNHNS and CDR2 SASEGT. The CDR3 length is 14 residues. V was shortened by 6 bases and J by 5 bases, with 16 bases between the two germline ends. CDR3 residues: CASSHILAWETQYF. CDR3 nucleotide sequence: TGTGCCAGCAGCCACATCCTAGCTTGGGAGACCCAGTACTTC.

This clonotype was detected only a few times. The chain is built from TRBV27 and TRBJ1-6, with D unresolved. V lost 5 bases and J 14 bases, leaving 16 bases between the germline ends. CDR1 MNHEY and CDR2 SMNVEV come from the germline V gene (reference sequence). CDR3 size: 13 residues. CDR3 DNA: TGTGCCAGCAGTCCGTATAACGCGGATGCCCTCCACTTT. Amino acid sequence: CASSPYNADALHF.

The rearrangement joins TRBV2 to TRBJ1-5; 7 positions match TRBD1. CDR1 and CDR2 (germline): SNHLY, FYNNEI. The CDR3 spans 18 residues. V lost 6 bases, J lost 0 bases, and 14 bases stayed unmatched. The CDR3 sequence: CASRPGQRLTSSNQPQHF. CDR3 nucleotides: TGTGCCAGCAGGCCGGGACAGAGGCTAACCTCTAGCAATCAGCCCCAGCATTTT.

V gene TRBV30 combines with J gene TRBJ1-4; D gene uncertain. CDR1 is GTSNPN and CDR2 is SVGIG in the germline V gene (reference sequence). The CDR3 is made up of 13 amino acids. V shed 3 bases and J shed 5 bases, with 10 bases lying between them. The CDR3 loop reads CAWRQRKNEKLFF. The CDR3 coding sequence is TGTGCCTGGAGGCAACGGAAGAATGAAAAACTGTTTTTT.

The rearrangement uses TRBV20-1 and TRBJ2-3; 12 positions agree with TRBD2. The CDR3 sequence is 16 residues long. The ends lost 5 bases at V and 2 bases at J; junction bases unmatched: 8. Germline V gives CDR1 DFQATT, CDR2 SNEGSKA (reference sequence). The CDR3 DNA reads TGCAGTGCTTTCGGGACTAGCGGGCTATACACAGATACGCAGTATTTT. It encodes CSAFGTSGLYTDTQYF.

This clonotype was counted at least ten times. The genes are TRBV5-5 and TRBJ1-5; no reliable D call. V shed 4 bases and J shed 4 bases, with 12 bases lying between them. CDR1 and CDR2 (germline): SGHKS, YYEKEE (reference sequence). The CDR3 totals 14 residues. DNA for the CDR3: TGTGCCAGCAGCCTCCGCATTCTGAATCAGCCCCAGCATTTT. Translated: CASSLRILNQPQHF.

The chain links TRBV13 to TRBJ2-7; D is perhaps TRBD1 or TRBD2 (6 bases each). There are 16 residues in the CDR3. Germline lookup yields CDR1 PRHDT and CDR2 FYEKMQ (reference sequence). V lost 6 bases, J lost 4 bases, and 22 bases lay in between. The CDR3 here is CASRNYGGDKLYEQYF. CDR3 bases: TGTGCCAGCAGAAATTATGGAGGGGACAAGTTGTACGAGCAGTACTTC.

This clonotype showed up just a few times. A junction end diverges from the germline sequence, so it may reflect a read error. V usage is TRBV13 and J usage is TRBJ2-1, with 12 bases lining up with TRBD2. This CDR3 has 16 residues. CDR1 PRHDT and CDR2 FYEKMQ come from the germline V gene (reference sequence). The CDR3 region is CASSASSGRAYNEQFF. In nucleotides, the CDR3 is TGTGCCAGCAGCGCCTCTAGCGGGAGGGCCTATAATGAGCAGTTCTTC.

This clonotype was seen repeatedly, ten times or more. V and J are TRBV20-1 and TRBJ2-1; 7 nucleotides agree with TRBD2. V was pared by 3 bases and J by 0 bases, with 8 bases of the junction left unmatched. The CDR3 sequence is 16 residues long. Germline V CDR1 and CDR2: DFQATT, SNEGSKA (reference sequence). In DNA form, the CDR3 reads TGCAGTGCTAGCGCTAAAAGGGACTACTCCTACAATGAGCAGTTCTTC. This sequence encodes CSASAKRDYSYNEQFF.

The chain joins TRBV12-3 or TRBV12-4 to TRBJ1-1, with 7 bases fitting TRBD1. CDR3 length equals 13 residues. J was trimmed by 5 bases and V by 6 bases; bases with no gene match: 6. CDR3 coding DNA: TGTGCCAGCAGCCGGGACAGCCGAACTGAAGCTTTCTTT. Residues: CASSRDSRTEAFF.

Ten or more counts support this clonotype. This chain connects TRBV5-1 to TRBJ2-1, with 10 bases lining up with TRBD2. The CDR3 runs to 15 residues. Per the germline V gene, CDR1 is SGHRS and CDR2 is YFSETQ. V gave up 4 bases and J gave up 9 bases; unmatched junction bases: 10. CDR3 amino acids: CASSQLAGKSGEQFF. CDR3 coding DNA: TGCGCCAGCAGCCAACTAGCGGGGAAGAGCGGTGAGCAGTTCTTC.

This chain uses TRBV7-2 with TRBJ2-7; D is possibly TRBD2 (6 bases). Germline CDR1 reads SGHTA; CDR2 reads FQGNSA. Trimming took off 8 bases at V and 5 bases at J, with 16 bases between the two ends. The CDR3 consists of 13 residues. The CDR3 loop reads CASGGRGRNEQYF. The CDR3 DNA sequence: TGTGCCAGCGGAGGGAGAGGTCGGAACGAGCAGTACTTC.

In this sample, this clonotype turned up once. The chain employs TRBV20-1 and TRBJ1-4, with D maybe TRBD1 (6 bases). Between the trimmed V and J ends, which lost 0 bases and 8 bases, there was a span of 13 bases. The CDR3 length is 14 residues. CDR1 DFQATT and CDR2 SNEGSKA come from the germline V gene (reference sequence). The CDR3 region is CSARDNRAREKLFF. CDR3 nucleotides: TGCAGTGCTAGAGATAACAGGGCGCGGGAAAAACTGTTTTTT.

This clonotype was recorded at least ten times. V is TRBV5-1 and J is TRBJ1-1; no clear D gene. This CDR3 is 14 amino acids long. Germline lookup yields CDR1 SGHRS and CDR2 YFSETQ. Trimming cost V 4 bases and J 2 bases, with 12 bases left between them. Written as DNA, the CDR3 is TGCGCCAGCAGCAGGACGAGTACAAACACTGAAGCTTTCTTT. This sequence encodes CASSRTSTNTEAFF.

This clonotype was seen many times. The chain joins TRBV11-2 to TRBJ2-1; 11 bases line up with TRBD2. This CDR3 is built from 14 residues. Unmatched junction bases numbered 1, after V lost 0 bases and J lost 9 bases. Looked up from germline, CDR1 is SGHAT and CDR2 is FQNNGV. CDR3 residues: CASSLELAGGEQFF. In DNA form, the CDR3 reads TGTGCCAGCAGCTTAGAGCTAGCGGGGGGTGAGCAGTTCTTC.

This clonotype was seen repeatedly, ten times or more. The rearrangement links TRBV7-6 to TRBJ2-7, with 7 bases identical to TRBD1. Germline-derived CDR1 and CDR2 are SGHVS and FNYEAQ. This CDR3 is 15 amino acids long. V lost 2 bases and J lost 0; bases outside the gene matches: 4. The CDR3: CASSLRTGRSYEQYF. The CDR3 region has the DNA TGTGCCAGCAGCTTAAGGACAGGCCGCTCCTACGAGCAGTACTTC.

There are many counts of this clonotype. This chain joins TRBV28 and TRBJ2-1, with TRBD2 matching 9 bases. CDR3 size: 15 residues. The trim removed 5 bases at V and 8 bases at J, leaving 10 bases unmatched. Germline loops: CDR1 MDHEN, CDR2 SYDVKM. The CDR3 coding sequence is TGTGCCAGCAGTGGCGCGGGAGGGCCGGGAGATGAGCAGTTCTTC. It yields the protein CASSGAGGPGDEQFF.

Ten or more counts support this clonotype. The V gene is TRBV7-9, the J gene TRBJ2-1; D may match TRBD1 or TRBD2 (6 bases each). The germline V gene has CDR1 SEHNR and CDR2 FQNEAQ (reference sequence). The CDR3 totals 15 residues. Trimming shortened V by 2 bases and J by 6 bases, and 14 bases separated the two germline ends. CDR3 sequence (DNA): TGTGCCAGCAGCTTATCAGGGGAGGCTAGCAATGAGCAGTTCTTC. Translated, it gives CASSLSGEASNEQFF.

This clonotype was seen many times. The chain carries TRBV28 and TRBJ1-2, with D tentatively TRBD1 (5 bases). This CDR3 comprises 13 residues. The V gene lost 3 bases and the J gene lost 6 bases, with 11 bases spanning the gap. In germline, CDR1 is MDHEN, CDR2 SYDVKM. The CDR3 DNA is TGTGCCAGCAGTTTTGGCAGGGAGGATGGCTACACCTTC. Its protein is CASSFGREDGYTF.

The chain uses TRBV5-8 and TRBJ2-7, with 8 bases matching TRBD2. This CDR3 has 18 amino acids. Germline V lookup: CDR1 SGHTS, CDR2 YDEGEE. Trimming cost V 4 bases and J 0 bases; bases outside gene matches: 15. The CDR3 sequence: CASSLRLGIAGFSYEQYF. The CDR3 bases are TGTGCCAGCAGCCTTCGACTCGGGATAGCGGGGTTCTCCTACGAGCAGTACTTC. The variable domain in full, with the rest retrieved from reference TRBV5-8 and TRBJ2-7, is EAGVTQSPTHLIKTRGQQATLRCSPISGHTSVYWYQQALGLGLQFLLWYDEGEERNRGNFPPRFSGRQFPNYSSELNVNALELEDSALYLCASSLRLGIAGFSYEQYFGPGTRLTVT.

This clonotype has a count of ten or more. The V gene is TRBV12-3 or TRBV12-4, the J gene TRBJ2-7, with D unresolved. V lost 6 bases, J lost 7 bases, and 10 bases lay in between. CDR3 length: 11 residues. The CDR3 loop reads CASSSRGEQYF. The CDR3, as DNA: TGTGCCAGCAGCAGCCGTGGGGAGCAGTACTTC.

This clonotype showed up many times. The chain is built from TRBV2 and TRBJ1-6, with 9 bases lining up with TRBD1. The V gene end was trimmed by 7 bases and the J gene end by 7 bases; junction bases not matched to a gene: 8. This CDR3 region has 15 residues. Germline CDR1 SNHLY, CDR2 FYNNEI. The CDR3, as DNA: TGTGCCAGCAACCCTCCGGGACAGGGAAATTCACCCCTCCACTTT. Amino acids: CASNPPGQGNSPLHF.

This clonotype appeared many times. The chain joins TRBV18 to TRBJ1-4, with a weak D call TRBD1 (5 bases). Germline CDR1 is KGHSH and CDR2 is LQKENI. Between the trimmed V and J ends, which lost 2 bases and 8 bases, there was a span of 12 bases. This CDR3 is built from 14 residues. The CDR3 reads CASSPTGLGEKLFF. In DNA form, the CDR3 reads TGTGCCAGCTCACCAACAGGACTAGGCGAAAAACTGTTTTTT.

This clonotype came up many times. This chain connects TRBV9 to TRBJ2-5; D gene ambiguous. Germline V gives CDR1 SGDLS, CDR2 YYNGEE. There are 14 residues in the CDR3. V shed 3 bases and J shed 0 bases, with 9 bases lying between them. The CDR3 spells CASSGSSYQETQYF. Written as DNA, the CDR3 is TGTGCCAGCAGCGGAAGCAGTTACCAAGAGACCCAGTACTTC.

The rearrangement joins TRBV4-2 to TRBJ2-3; 8 bases align to TRBD2. The V segment lost 6 bases and the J segment 0 bases; nucleotides outside the gene matches: 11. Germline V CDR1 and CDR2: LGHNA, YNFKEQ. The CDR3 spans 17 residues. CDR3 DNA sequence: TGTGCCAGCAGAATTAGCCCGAGCGGGGGTAGCACAGATACGCAGTATTTT. This codes for CASRISPSGGSTDTQYF.